Following are 7 T cell receptor beta chains from one sample sequenced in a study of T cells in Graves' hyperthyroidism and ophthalmopathy. Amplification yielded TCR beta CDR3 regions, with RNA transcripts as the source. A set of HTBI primers served as the primers for a first-round RT-PCR of the TCR CDR3. One entry per CDR3 protein results from TCRdb running MiXCR on the multiplex PCR reads. The data show 350,000 to 400,000 distinct CDR3 sequences, approximately 13% seen once. The sequencing input was blood. The receptors here all came from an older woman with Graves' hyperthyroidism.

Concerning this clonotype itself: This may come from a read error, since a much larger clone is one base off. This chain uses TRBV2 with TRBJ2-7; D possibly corresponds to TRBD2 (6 bases). Between the trimmed V and J ends, which lost 2 bases and 3 bases, there was a span of 14 bases. The CDR3 is made up of 15 amino acids. Germline CDR1 SNHLY, CDR2 FYNNEI. The CDR3 nucleotides read TGTGCCAGCAGTGAACAGGGACGGGGGAACTACGAGCAGTACTTC. Its translation: CASSEQGRGNYEQYF.

This clonotype was observed at least ten times. This chain uses TRBV11-3 with TRBJ2-1, with 8 bases lining up with TRBD1. The CDR3 extends over 14 amino acids. Trimming took 7 bases from V and 8 from J; bases not matched to a gene: 10. Germline lookup yields CDR1 SGHNT and CDR2 YENEEA. Here the CDR3 DNA reads TGTGCCAGCATCCCGGGCCAGGGGGCCGATGAGCAGTTCTTC. Translation: CASIPGQGADEQFF.

This clonotype was found many times. This chain connects TRBV5-1 to TRBJ2-2, with 10 bases that match TRBD2. The CDR3 spans 16 residues. V trimming: 4 bases; J trimming: 5 bases; junction bases outside the gene matches: 8. Per the germline V gene, CDR1 is SGHRS and CDR2 is YFSETQ. The CDR3 DNA sequence: TGCGCCAGCAGCGCGACTAGCGGGTCTTTGACCGGGGAGCTGTTTTTT. It is translated as CASSATSGSLTGELFF.

This clonotype was seen more than once but under ten times. The genes are TRBV3-1 and TRBJ2-1; 16 bases match TRBD2. With 7 bases clipped from V and 10 bases from J, the junction kept 4 bases outside the gene matches. CDR3 length: 14 amino acids. Per the germline V gene, CDR1 is LGHDT and CDR2 is YNNKEL (reference sequence). The CDR3 region is CASTPGLAGGEQFF. The CDR3 DNA reads as TGTGCCAGCACCCCGGGACTAGCGGGAGGGGAGCAGTTCTTC.

This clonotype was picked up a small number of times. V is TRBV10-3 and J is TRBJ2-7, with 10 bases fitting TRBD2. V dropped 5 bases and J dropped 7; count of bases not matched to a gene: 11. Germline V gene sequence: CDR1 ENHRY, CDR2 SYGVKD. There are 15 residues in the CDR3. CDR3 bases: TGTGCCATCAGTCAAGGTGGTGGACTAGCGGTTGAGCAGTACTTC. This sequence encodes CAISQGGGLAVEQYF.

This clonotype was seen many times. V and J are TRBV3-1 and TRBJ2-7, with 8 bases lining up with TRBD2. J lost 9 bases, V lost 8 bases, and 6 bases had no gene match. The germline CDR1 and CDR2 sequences are LGHDT and YNNKEL (reference sequence). This CDR3 comprises 11 residues. CDR3 amino acids: CASAAGVAQYF. CDR3 bases: TGTGCCAGCGCAGCGGGAGTGGCGCAGTACTTC.

This clonotype was seen many times. This chain links TRBV30 with TRBJ2-5; no clear D. CDR3 length equals 13 residues. The germline V gene has CDR1 GTSNPN and CDR2 SVGIG (reference sequence). The V and J ends lost 3 bases and 12 bases respectively, with 20 bases between them. The CDR3 nucleotides are TGTGCCTGGAGCCCAGAAGTAACCTCCCCTGAGTACTTC. This translates into CAWSPEVTSPEYF.